The sequence of this T cell receptor beta chain was determined in a study of T cells in Graves' hyperthyroidism and ophthalmopathy. The CDR3 covers 13 residues. Deletions cut 6 bases from V and 2 bases from J, with 10 bases between. The study, taken as a whole, reports: Ophthalmopathy could be told apart from stable hyperthyroidism with a 13 V-J model.

The PBMCs had their origin in 10 ml of fresh peripheral blood. Amplification targeted TCR beta CDR3 regions from RNA transcripts. Using the HTBI primer set, a first-round RT-PCR was run on the TCR CDR3. TCRdb re-analysed the multiplex PCR reads in MiXCR, keeping a single row per CDR3 protein. The top ten clones hold roughly 35% of a sample with around 340,000 distinct CDR3 sequences, about 18% of them seen once. Many counts were recorded for this clonotype. Its antigen is unknown. The receptor was derived from a woman in her twenties or thirties with Graves' hyperthyroidism that later progressed to Graves' ophthalmopathy. The specimen sequenced was blood. The chain uses TRBV12-3 or TRBV12-4 and TRBJ2-5, with D possibly being TRBD2 (5 bases). The CDR3 coding sequence is TGTGCCAGCAGCACCCCGGGGCAAGAGACCCAGTACTTC. It specifies CASSTPGQETQYF.